This T cell receptor beta chain stems from a study of cytomegalovirus exposure and HLA in healthy donors. Germline CDR1 is SQVTM and CDR2 is ANQGSEA. CDR3 length: 13 amino acids. V shed 3 bases and J shed 13 bases, with 16 bases lying between them. The PCR employed 60 Vbeta primers together with 13 Jbeta primers. Clones were sequenced by immunoSEQ multiplex PCR, and TCRdb holds only the in-frame ones, with some missing. The table shows about 250,000 clones, with about 66% occurring only once. The receptor was isolated from a female donor in good health and CMV-seronegative. The sequencing sample was made of PBMCs. The chain recombines TRBV29-1 with TRBJ1-6; D call uncertain. The CDR3 loop is CSVDLGGGGPLHF. CDR3 nucleotide sequence: TGCAGCGTTGATCTGGGTGGTGGAGGTCCCCTCCACTTT.